The T cell receptor (beta chain) described here comes from a study of blood T cell repertoires in COVID-19. Turning to the study itself: The United States, Italy and Spain were the sources of the acute and convalescent COVID-19 samples.

On this clone: In the same sample, other DNA sequences code for this CDR3.

Sequencing was performed with immunoSEQ multiplex PCR; in TCRdb, only in-frame clones are kept and a portion is missing. The sample yields about 230,000 clones, 80% to 90% seen once. The V end lost 4 bases, the J end lost 0 bases, and 11 bases lay between the germline ends. The germline gives CDR1 SGHRS, CDR2 YFSETQ. The CDR3 extends over 15 amino acids. This TCR was sampled from an elderly woman with active or convalescent COVID-19. The chain carries TRBV5-1 and TRBJ1-3; D remains ambiguous. The sequencing sample was made of peripheral blood. The CDR3 sequence: CASSVGLSSGNTIYF. As DNA, the CDR3 is TGCGCCAGCAGCGTCGGACTGAGCTCTGGAAACACCATATATTTT.